Shown below are 24 T cell receptor beta chains from a single sample sequenced in a study of technical replicates of blood from several donors. The repertoire was sequenced with immunoSEQ multiplex PCR; TCRdb's copy has only in-frame clones and lacks some. The sample yields 60,000 to 80,000 clones, around 92% seen once. The source material was PBMCs. The source of these receptors is a human donor in good health. Some clones in this sample may be carry-over from other donors' samples.

The chain joins TRBV7-2 to TRBJ1-5, with D uncertain. The CDR3 has 13 residues. Looked up from germline, CDR1 is SGHTA and CDR2 is FQGNSA. Trimming cost V 3 bases and J 5 bases, with 8 bases left between them. The DNA for the CDR3 is TGTGCCAGCAGCTTCCGACTGGATCAGCCCCAGCATTTT. Its translation is CASSFRLDQPQHF. The full variable domain, its missing parts supplied by reference TRBV7-2 and TRBJ1-5, is GAGVSQSPSNKVTEKGKDVELRCDPISGHTALYWYRQSLGQGLEFLIYFQGNSAPDKSGLPSDRFSAERTGGSVSTLTIQRTQQEDSAVYLCASSFRLDQPQHFGDGTRLSIL.

This rearrangement joins TRBV5-4 to TRBJ2-4, with 7 bases lining up with TRBD1. The CDR3 spans 15 residues. J was trimmed by 7 bases and V by 4 bases; bases with no gene match: 11. Germline V gives CDR1 SGHNT, CDR2 YYREEE (reference sequence). The CDR3: CASSVTGSGANIQYF. CDR3 DNA sequence: TGTGCCAGCAGCGTGACAGGGTCTGGCGCGAACATTCAGTACTTC.

This chain uses TRBV14 with TRBJ2-5, with D perhaps TRBD2 (5 bases). V was trimmed by 1 base and J by 1 base, leaving 13 bases between them. Germline CDR1 reads SGHDN; CDR2 reads FVKESK. This CDR3 region has 16 residues. CDR3: CASSQGVGGLQETQYF. CDR3 bases: TGTGCCAGCAGCCAAGGGGTCGGCGGACTCCAAGAGACCCAGTACTTC.

Here the CDR3 DNA reads TGTGCCAGCACCCAGGGTATCACAGATACGCAGTATTTT. Translation: CASTQGITDTQYF. The gene calls are TRBV6-1 and TRBJ2-3, with D possibly matching TRBD1 (5 bases). Germline CDR1 MNHNS, CDR2 SASEGT. V gave up 7 bases and J gave up 2 bases, with 10 bases separating them. CDR3 size: 13 residues.

This rearrangement joins TRBV2 to TRBJ2-1; 8 nucleotides match TRBD2. Germline CDR1 reads SNHLY; CDR2 reads FYNNEI. J was trimmed by 8 bases and V by 0 bases; bases with no gene match: 9. The CDR3 totals 16 residues. The CDR3 protein is CASSEALAGFVDEQFF. The CDR3 nucleotides are TGTGCCAGCAGTGAAGCGTTAGCGGGATTTGTGGATGAGCAGTTCTTC.

The chain joins TRBV7-8 to TRBJ1-1, with D maybe TRBD1 (5 bases). The CDR3 is 16 residues long. CDR1 is SGHVS and CDR2 is FQNEAQ in the germline V gene. Trimming shortened V by 5 bases and J by 5 bases, and 21 bases separated the two germline ends. The CDR3 DNA reads TGTGCCAGCAGCACATGGGGTCCACGGGGGGAAACTGAAGCTTTCTTT. Protein: CASSTWGPRGETEAFF.

This chain links TRBV28 with TRBJ1-5; no reliable D call. The germline CDR1 and CDR2 sequences are MDHEN and SYDVKM. V shed 5 bases and J shed 7 bases, with 9 bases lying between them. There are 12 residues in the CDR3. The CDR3 sequence: CASSPRHQPQHF. As DNA, the CDR3 is TGTGCCAGCAGTCCGCGTCACCAGCCCCAGCATTTT.

The CDR3 region has the DNA TGTGCCAGCAGTAGGAGGCTAGCGGGAGGAAATACGCAGTATTTT. It is translated as CASSRRLAGGNTQYF. The V gene is TRBV6-6, the J gene TRBJ2-3, with TRBD2 matching over 11 bases. The CDR3 has 15 amino acids. Looked up from germline, CDR1 is MNHNY and CDR2 is SVGAGI (reference sequence). Losses at the gene ends were 5 bases for V and 7 bases for J; bases not matched to a gene: 8.

This clone was counted once. V gene TRBV19 combines with J gene TRBJ1-2; 7 bases agree with TRBD1. The V segment lost 8 bases and the J segment 2 bases; nucleotides outside the gene matches: 20. Germline CDR1 LNHDA, CDR2 SQIVND (reference sequence). The length of the CDR3 is 18 residues. The chain's CDR3 is CASRDDREKNQENYGYTF. DNA for the CDR3: TGTGCCAGTCGTGACGACAGGGAGAAGAATCAAGAAAACTATGGCTACACCTTC.

The V gene is TRBV14, the J gene TRBJ1-2, with D possibly TRBD1 on 6 matching bases. Germline V gene lookup returns CDR1 SGHDN and CDR2 FVKESK. The length of the CDR3 is 15 residues. Trimming took 2 bases from V and 1 from J, leaving 11 bases between them. CDR3 sequence: CASSQLRDNNYGYTF. In nucleotides, the CDR3 is TGTGCCAGCAGCCAATTAAGGGACAATAACTATGGCTACACCTTC.

The genes are TRBV21-1 and TRBJ2-7; the table names TRBD2, a call not compared with the DNA. TRBV21-1 is a known pseudogene. The length of the CDR3 is 17 residues. DNA for the CDR3: TGTGCCAGCAGCTCCCCTGTCAAGGCGGGAGCCATTAGTGGGCAGTACTTC. As protein: CASSSPVKAGAISGQYF.

Written as DNA, the CDR3 is TGTGCCAGCAGTGGAGTAGCCTTAGGAGATGGCTACACCTTC. Translation gives CASSGVALGDGYTF. V gene TRBV2 combines with J gene TRBJ1-2; D uncertain. Germline V gene sequence: CDR1 SNHLY, CDR2 FYNNEI. With 4 bases removed from V and 6 bases from J, the gap between germline ends came to 15 bases. This CDR3 region has 14 residues.

The chain combines TRBV7-8 with TRBJ2-7; possible D gene TRBD1, 6 bases. Per the germline V gene, CDR1 is SGHVS and CDR2 is FQNEAQ. This CDR3 region has 17 residues. V was pared by 5 bases and J by 0 bases, with 20 bases between. This CDR3 reads CASSAYRFRDTSYEQYF. DNA of the CDR3: TGTGCCAGCAGCGCATACCGCTTCCGGGACACCTCCTACGAGCAGTACTTC.

The chain employs TRBV7-9 and TRBJ2-7; 8 nucleotides align to TRBD1. V was clipped by 5 bases and J by 5 bases; unmatched bases: 14. The germline V gene has CDR1 SEHNR and CDR2 FQNEAQ (reference sequence). The CDR3 sequence is 16 residues long. Here the CDR3 reads CASSPPKDREPNEQYF. CDR3 bases: TGTGCCAGCAGCCCACCCAAGGACAGGGAGCCCAACGAGCAGTACTTC.

The chain joins TRBV6-5 to TRBJ2-7; no reliable D call. Trimming stripped 6 bases from V and 3 bases from J, with 15 bases between. This CDR3 is 14 amino acids long. Germline CDR1 is MNHEY and CDR2 is SVGAGI. CDR3 in amino acids: CASSPDLENYEQYF. In nucleotides, the CDR3 is TGTGCCAGCAGCCCTGACCTGGAGAACTACGAGCAGTACTTC.

This sequence joins TRBV14 and TRBJ2-7; 8 positions agree with TRBD1. The germline CDR1 and CDR2 sequences are SGHDN and FVKESK. The V and J ends lost 4 bases and 3 bases, in that order; junction bases with no gene match: 8. The CDR3 consists of 15 residues. The CDR3: CASSRGAGGFYEQYF. CDR3 DNA: TGTGCCAGCAGCCGCGGGGCAGGGGGCTTCTACGAGCAGTACTTC.

The J gene is TRBJ1-6, the V gene TRBV10-2, with TRBD1 identical over 7 bases. Germline CDR1 and CDR2: WSHSY and SAAADI. Losses at the gene ends were 6 bases for V and 6 bases for J; bases not matched to a gene: 5. The CDR3 runs to 14 residues. In nucleotides, the CDR3 is TGCGCCAGCAGACAGACAGGGCGTAATTCACCCCTCCACTTT. Encoded protein: CASRQTGRNSPLHF.

Note on this clone: Different DNA sequences within this sample yield the same CDR3. This sequence joins TRBV2 and TRBJ2-5; 8 nucleotides align to TRBD2. Germline assignment: CDR1 SNHLY and CDR2 FYNNEI. The CDR3 loop spans 10 amino acids. V shed 11 bases and J 5 bases; nucleotides not matched to a gene: 1. The DNA of the CDR3 is TGTGCCTCGGGAGGGGAGACCCAGTACTTC. It codes for CASGGETQYF.

The rearrangement uses TRBV2 and TRBJ2-1; the D gene is possibly TRBD2 (6 bases). Germline-derived CDR1 and CDR2 are SNHLY and FYNNEI. With 5 bases removed from V and 4 bases from J, the gap between germline ends came to 15 bases. This CDR3 region has 15 residues. The CDR3 DNA reads TGTGCCAGCAGTCTCCCGGGACTGATATACAATGAGCAGTTCTTC. It is translated as CASSLPGLIYNEQFF. Looking up the rest from reference TRBV2 and TRBJ2-1 gives the full variable domain: EPEVTQTPSHQVTQMGQEVILRCVPISNHLYFYWYRQILGQKVEFLVSFYNNEISEKSEIFDDQFSVERPDGSNFTLKIRSTKLEDSAMYFCASSLPGLIYNEQFFGPGTRLTVL.

The genes are TRBV7-2 and TRBJ1-3; possible D gene TRBD1, 5 bases. The CDR3 runs to 15 residues. Germline-derived CDR1 and CDR2 are SGHTA and FQGNSA. The V gene lost 5 bases and the J gene lost 0 bases, with 11 bases spanning the gap. Here the CDR3 reads CASSQDSASGNTIYF. CDR3 nucleotide sequence: TGTGCCAGCAGCCAAGACAGCGCCTCTGGAAACACCATATATTTT.

The rearrangement links TRBV30 to TRBJ2-5; 9 nucleotides match TRBD2. Germline assignment: CDR1 GTSNPN and CDR2 SVGIG (reference sequence). V lost 4 bases and J lost 1; bases outside the gene matches: 4. This CDR3 contains 14 residues. The CDR3: CAWTDSGSQETQYF. In nucleotides, the CDR3 is TGTGCCTGGACCGATAGCGGGAGCCAAGAGACCCAGTACTTC.

The chain is built from TRBV5-1 and TRBJ1-2, with TRBD1 matching over 8 bases. The CDR3 spans 15 residues. In germline, CDR1 is SGHRS, CDR2 YFSETQ. With V trimmed by 2 bases and J by 7 bases, 10 bases remained unmatched. The CDR3 loop is CASSFITGGVLGYTF. Written as DNA, the CDR3 is TGCGCCAGCAGCTTTATTACAGGGGGTGTACTTGGCTACACCTTC. The full variable domain, completed using reference TRBV5-1 and TRBJ1-2, is KAGVTQTPRYLIKTRGQQVTLSCSPISGHRSVSWYQQTPGQGLQFLFEYFSETQRNKGNFPGRFSGRQFSNSRSEMNVSTLELGDSALYLCASSFITGGVLGYTFGSGTRLTVV.

The chain has TRBV5-1 and TRBJ2-7; 9 bases map to TRBD1. The V gene's germline CDR1 is SGHRS and CDR2 YFSETQ. The CDR3 is 15 residues long. V shed 1 base, J shed 5 bases, and the junction held 7 bases outside the gene matches. This CDR3 is CASSLFGTGQDEQYF. In DNA form, the CDR3 reads TGCGCCAGCAGCTTGTTTGGGACAGGGCAAGACGAGCAGTACTTC. Looking up the rest from reference TRBV5-1 and TRBJ2-7 gives the full variable domain: KAGVTQTPRYLIKTRGQQVTLSCSPISGHRSVSWYQQTPGQGLQFLFEYFSETQRNKGNFPGRFSGRQFSNSRSEMNVSTLELGDSALYLCASSLFGTGQDEQYFGPGTRLTVT.

The rearrangement uses TRBV7-9 and TRBJ1-3; weak D call: TRBD1 (6 bases). V dropped 10 bases and J dropped 4 bases, with 14 bases sitting between them. Germline V gene lookup returns CDR1 SEHNR and CDR2 FQNEAQ (reference sequence). The CDR3 consists of 13 residues. CDR3 DNA sequence: TGTGCCACCAAGGGGGTTCCGGGAAACACCATATATTTT. Protein: CATKGVPGNTIYF.